Described below is a single TCR beta chain sequence and its context. These data belong to a study of shared clonotypes between healthy human individuals. The CDR3 extends over 16 amino acids. V lost 0 bases to trimming and J lost 5 bases, with 17 bases between them. CDR1 is SGHAT, CDR2 FQNNGV, per germline. TCRdb's copy holds only in-frame clones and misses some; the assay was immunoSEQ multiplex PCR. The sample lists millions of clones, roughly nine tenths occurring once. The chain joins TRBV11-2 to TRBJ2-7; D may be TRBD2 (5 bases). The TCR originated in a man aged 18 to 29 in good health. Specimen: naive CD4+ T cells sorted from blood. Subset denoted: CD45RA+ positively selected. This CDR3 is CASSLDSKRARDEQYF. Written as DNA, the CDR3 is TGTGCCAGCAGCTTAGATTCTAAGAGGGCTCGGGACGAGCAGTACTTC.